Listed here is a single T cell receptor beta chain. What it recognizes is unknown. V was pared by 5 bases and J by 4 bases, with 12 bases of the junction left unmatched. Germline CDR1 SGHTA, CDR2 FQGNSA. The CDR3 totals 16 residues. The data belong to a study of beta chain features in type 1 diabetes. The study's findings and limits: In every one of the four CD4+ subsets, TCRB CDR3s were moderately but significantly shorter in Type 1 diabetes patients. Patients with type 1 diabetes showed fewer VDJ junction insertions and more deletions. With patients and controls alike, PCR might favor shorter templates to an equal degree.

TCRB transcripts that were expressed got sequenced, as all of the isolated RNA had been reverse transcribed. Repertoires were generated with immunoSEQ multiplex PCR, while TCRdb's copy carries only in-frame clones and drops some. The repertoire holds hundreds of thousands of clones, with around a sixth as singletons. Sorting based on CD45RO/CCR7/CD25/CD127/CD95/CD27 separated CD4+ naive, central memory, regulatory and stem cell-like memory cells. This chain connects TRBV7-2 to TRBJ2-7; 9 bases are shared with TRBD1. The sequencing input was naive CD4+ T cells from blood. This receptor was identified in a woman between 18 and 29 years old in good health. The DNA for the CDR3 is TGTGCCAGCAGCCTGCTTACCGGGACAGGGAATTACGAGCAGTACTTC. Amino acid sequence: CASSLLTGTGNYEQYF.